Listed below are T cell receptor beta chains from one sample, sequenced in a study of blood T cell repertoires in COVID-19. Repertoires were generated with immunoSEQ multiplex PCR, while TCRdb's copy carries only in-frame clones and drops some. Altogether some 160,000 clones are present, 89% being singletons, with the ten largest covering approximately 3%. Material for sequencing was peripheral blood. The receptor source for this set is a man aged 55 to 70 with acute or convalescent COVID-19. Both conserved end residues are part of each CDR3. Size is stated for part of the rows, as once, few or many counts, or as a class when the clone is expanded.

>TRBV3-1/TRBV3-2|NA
CASSQGGGRETQYF
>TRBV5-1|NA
CASSLGAGVSEKLFF
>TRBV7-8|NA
CASSLVVPVSGNTIYF
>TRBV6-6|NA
CASRFGGGEQFF
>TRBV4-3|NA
CASSPDFGGDYEQYF
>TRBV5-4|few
CASSSILTGNYGYTF
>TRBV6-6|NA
CASKSGAYEQYF
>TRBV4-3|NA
CASSQEGQAGSPLHF
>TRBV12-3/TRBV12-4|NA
CASSFYTEAFF
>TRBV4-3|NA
CASSQEGTGGQGYTF
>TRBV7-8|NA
CASSLIGGERGPEQYF
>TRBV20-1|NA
CSVDRGRTF
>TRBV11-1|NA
CASSLAGDGYTF
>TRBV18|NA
CASSPGQGSEQYF
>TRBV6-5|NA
CASRQGGLNAEAFF
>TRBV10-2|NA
CASSEPGQGYDKNIQYF
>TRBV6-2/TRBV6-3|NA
CASSYSSLLNEAFF
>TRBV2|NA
CASSLTGLAGGPEQFF
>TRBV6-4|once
CASSDSPGVQSSYNEQFF
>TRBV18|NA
CASSLDRGLYGYTF
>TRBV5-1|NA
CASSSYPTGTGELFF
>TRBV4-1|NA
CASRLIGLINSPLHF